A selection of T cell receptor beta chains follows, all from one sample in a study of identifying expanded T cells in peripheral blood. Profiled with immunoSEQ multiplex PCR; TCRdb holds only in-frame clones, not every one. Of about 130,000 clones in the sample, around nine tenths were seen once. Sequencing input: blood. The receptors here all came from a person aged 18-70 years in good health. The CDR3 runs from the conserved cysteine through the conserved F or W. Fields, in order: V gene, D gene, clone size, J gene, CDR3 DNA, CDR3 protein. A D gene is named only where the DNA matches it firmly. Not all rows give a size; the values are once, few, many and, for expanded clones, a class.

V gene: TRBV5-6
D gene: .
clone size: .
J gene: TRBJ1-5
CDR3 DNA: TGTGCCAGCAGCTTACCGGGGTCAAATCAGCCCCAGCATTTT
CDR3 protein: CASSLPGSNQPQHF

V gene: TRBV11-3
D gene: TRBD1
clone size: .
J gene: TRBJ2-5
CDR3 DNA: TGTGCCAGCAGCGCACAGGGGGAGATTGAGACCCAGTACTTC
CDR3 protein: CASSAQGEIETQYF

V gene: TRBV27
D gene: .
clone size: .
J gene: TRBJ1-1
CDR3 DNA: TGTGCCAGCAGTCTGACAGGTTGGGGGGACACTGAAGCTTTCTTT
CDR3 protein: CASSLTGWGDTEAFF

V gene: TRBV9
D gene: .
clone size: once
J gene: TRBJ1-1
CDR3 DNA: TGTGCCAGCAGCGTAGAAGGGAGGAACACTGAAGCTTTCTTT
CDR3 protein: CASSVEGRNTEAFF

V gene: TRBV7-2
D gene: TRBD2
clone size: .
J gene: TRBJ2-1
CDR3 DNA: TGTGCCAGCAGCTTAGGAGGACTAGCGGGAGTATATGAGCAGTTCTTC
CDR3 protein: CASSLGGLAGVYEQFF

V gene: TRBV6-5
D gene: TRBD2
clone size: .
J gene: TRBJ2-1
CDR3 DNA: TGTGCCAGCAGTTACAGCGGGATAGCGGGGTTGAATGAGCAGTTCTTC
CDR3 protein: CASSYSGIAGLNEQFF

V gene: TRBV5-1
D gene: .
clone size: .
J gene: TRBJ2-2
CDR3 DNA: TGCGCCAGCAGCTCGGGGTCTAGCGTTAACACCGGGGAGCTGTTTTTT
CDR3 protein: CASSSGSSVNTGELFF

V gene: TRBV2
D gene: .
clone size: .
J gene: TRBJ1-2
CDR3 DNA: TGTGCCAGCAGTGAGGGCAGCCCCTCATATGGCTACACCTTC
CDR3 protein: CASSEGSPSYGYTF

V gene: TRBV5-1
D gene: .
clone size: few
J gene: TRBJ1-1
CDR3 DNA: TGCGCCAGCAGCTACCAGGGTTTGAGAACTGAAGCTTTCTTT
CDR3 protein: CASSYQGLRTEAFF

V gene: TRBV7-9
D gene: .
clone size: few
J gene: TRBJ1-6
CDR3 DNA: TGTGCCAGCAGTCAAGGTATAGGGAGCTCCTATAATTCACCCCTCCACTTT
CDR3 protein: CASSQGIGSSYNSPLHF

V gene: TRBV2
D gene: TRBD2
clone size: .
J gene: TRBJ2-1
CDR3 DNA: TGTGCCAGCAGTGACCAACTAGCGGATGCGAATGAGCAGTTCTTC
CDR3 protein: CASSDQLADANEQFF

V gene: TRBV11-1
D gene: TRBD1
clone size: .
J gene: TRBJ2-5
CDR3 DNA: TGTGCCAGCAGCTTTAGGACAGGGGGTCAAGAGACCCAGTACTTC
CDR3 protein: CASSFRTGGQETQYF

V gene: TRBV6-1
D gene: .
clone size: .
J gene: TRBJ2-1
CDR3 DNA: TGTGCCAGCACTGGTCCCTGGGCGTTCTTC
CDR3 protein: CASTGPWAFF

V gene: TRBV4-3
D gene: .
clone size: .
J gene: TRBJ2-3
CDR3 DNA: TGCGCCAGCAGCCTACTGGGGGGAATCACAGATACGCAGTATTTT
CDR3 protein: CASSLLGGITDTQYF

V gene: TRBV7-9
D gene: TRBD1
clone size: .
J gene: TRBJ2-7
CDR3 DNA: TGTGCCAGCAGCCCGCCCCTAGGACAGGGCCCCCATCCGTACGAGCAGTACTTC
CDR3 protein: CASSPPLGQGPHPYEQYF

V gene: TRBV29-1
D gene: .
clone size: .
J gene: TRBJ2-2
CDR3 DNA: TGCAGCGCTACCGGGACCGCTACCGGGGGGGAGCTGTTTTTT
CDR3 protein: CSATGTATGGELFF

V gene: TRBV7-2
D gene: .
clone size: .
J gene: TRBJ1-1
CDR3 DNA: TGTGCCAGCAGCTTAAGCAAAGAAAAGGCTTTCTTT
CDR3 protein: CASSLSKEKAFF

V gene: TRBV29-1
D gene: TRBD1
clone size: .
J gene: TRBJ1-4
CDR3 DNA: TGCAGCGCCTCGGACAGGGCAACTAATGAAAAACTGTTTTTT
CDR3 protein: CSASDRATNEKLFF

V gene: TRBV19
D gene: .
clone size: once
J gene: TRBJ1-3
CDR3 DNA: TGTGCCAGTAGTATCGGAAGCAGCTCTGGAAACACCATATATTTT
CDR3 protein: CASSIGSSSGNTIYF

V gene: TRBV9
D gene: .
clone size: .
J gene: TRBJ1-6
CDR3 DNA: TGTGCCAGCAGCGTAGGCAGTAGCAATTCACCCCTCCACTTT
CDR3 protein: CASSVGSSNSPLHF

V gene: TRBV4-3
D gene: TRBD1
clone size: once
J gene: TRBJ2-5
CDR3 DNA: TGCGCCAGCAGCCAAGCCGGGACAGGGGAGGGGACCCAGTACTTC
CDR3 protein: CASSQAGTGEGTQYF

V gene: TRBV6-6
D gene: .
clone size: few
J gene: TRBJ1-1
CDR3 DNA: TGTGCCAGCAGCCAACTCCGGGGGAACACTGAAGCTTTCTTT
CDR3 protein: CASSQLRGNTEAFF

V gene: TRBV2
D gene: TRBD1
clone size: .
J gene: TRBJ1-5
CDR3 DNA: TGTGCCAGCAGCCTGGGACAGCTAGACCAGCCCCAGCATTTT
CDR3 protein: CASSLGQLDQPQHF

V gene: TRBV5-1
D gene: TRBD2
clone size: .
J gene: TRBJ2-1
CDR3 DNA: TGCGCCAGCAGCCCGGGACTAGCGGGAATCGGGTTCAATGAGCAGTTCTTC
CDR3 protein: CASSPGLAGIGFNEQFF

V gene: TRBV12-5
D gene: .
clone size: .
J gene: TRBJ1-1
CDR3 DNA: TGTGCTAGTGGCCGAGGGAGGGCAGACAGCTACCTCACTGAAGCTTTCTTT
CDR3 protein: CASGRGRADSYLTEAFF

V gene: TRBV30
D gene: TRBD1
clone size: .
J gene: TRBJ1-4
CDR3 DNA: TGTGCCTGGAGTGGGACAGGCGGCATAAGAAAACTGTTTTTT
CDR3 protein: CAWSGTGGIRKLFF